Below are 10 T cell receptor beta chains sequenced from a single sample in a study of cytomegalovirus exposure and HLA in healthy donors. It was with 60 Vbeta and 13 Jbeta primers that the PCR ran. Libraries were prepared by immunoSEQ multiplex PCR; TCRdb keeps only in-frame clonotypes and omits some of them. The top ten hold 1.2% to 1.5% of the sample, which has some 180,000 clones, around 80% seen once. Sequenced material: PBMCs. These receptor sequences come from a girl aged 10 to 17 in good health and CMV-seropositive.

This clone was found a few times. CDR3 nucleotides: TGTGCCAGCAGTGAAGGGGCGGGGACTCGACCTTACAATGAGCAGTTCTTC. This codes for CASSEGAGTRPYNEQFF. The rearrangement joins TRBV6-1 to TRBJ2-1, with D possibly being TRBD2 (6 bases). V lost 1 base and J 4 bases, leaving 17 bases between the germline ends. This CDR3 contains 17 residues. The germline V gene encodes CDR1 MNHNS and CDR2 SASEGT.

V usage is TRBV9 and J usage is TRBJ1-2, with D uncertain. CDR1 is SGDLS, CDR2 YYNGEE, per germline. Trimming took 4 bases from V and 4 from J, leaving 20 bases between them. This CDR3 spans 16 amino acids. For the CDR3, the DNA is TGTGCCAGCAGCAACTCTACAGCCCCGGAGGGCTATGGCTACACCTTC. Translating it yields CASSNSTAPEGYGYTF.

Only a few counts were recorded for this clone. The chain uses TRBV6-6 and TRBJ1-1; no reliable D call. The CDR3 contains 13 residues. CDR1 and CDR2 from the germline V gene are MNHNY and SVGAGI (reference sequence). The V end was cut by 4 bases, the J end by 3 bases, with 9 bases between. The DNA for the CDR3 is TGTGCCAGCAGTTCCCGGGTGCACACTGAAGCTTTCTTT. Its translation: CASSSRVHTEAFF.

This clone has just a few counts. The chain has TRBV7-3 and TRBJ2-1, with 10 bases fitting TRBD1. With 5 bases clipped from V and 6 bases from J, the junction kept 7 bases outside the gene matches. Germline lookup yields CDR1 SGHTA and CDR2 FQGTGA. The CDR3 contains 15 residues. The chain's CDR3 is CASSPRDRGSNEQFF. For the CDR3, the DNA is TGTGCCAGCAGCCCACGGGACAGGGGAAGCAATGAGCAGTTCTTC.

The CDR3 sequence: CASSEAGRLQETQYF. The CDR3 DNA is TGTGCCAGCAGTGAGGCGGGACGGCTTCAAGAGACCCAGTACTTC. The chain recombines TRBV25-1 with TRBJ2-5; a weak D match, TRBD2 (6 bases). Germline values: CDR1 MGHDK, CDR2 SYGVNS. The V and J ends lost 3 bases and 2 bases respectively, with 13 bases between them. The CDR3 runs 15 residues.

The chain is built from TRBV29-1 and TRBJ1-2, with 7 bases aligning to TRBD1. This CDR3 region has 15 residues. Germline values: CDR1 SQVTM, CDR2 ANQGSEA. V shed 5 bases, J shed 0 bases, and the junction held 9 bases outside the gene matches. The CDR3 reads CSVSDRLSANYGYTF. CDR3 coding DNA: TGCAGCGTTTCGGACAGGCTGTCAGCTAACTATGGCTACACCTTC.

J is TRBJ1-2 and V is TRBV6-1; 8 positions agree with TRBD1. The CDR3 spans 15 residues. Germline trimming cut 5 bases from V and 1 base from J; bases unmatched to any gene: 6. Germline CDR1 and CDR2: MNHNS and SASEGT. Written as DNA, the CDR3 is TGTGCCAGCAGTATTTACAGGGGGAGTAACTATGGCTACACCTTC. Residues: CASSIYRGSNYGYTF.

The V call is TRBV6-5, the J call TRBJ1-1; 7 bases agree with TRBD1. CDR1 and CDR2 (germline): MNHEY, SVGAGI. CDR3 length: 15 residues. Losses at the gene ends were 6 bases for V and 1 base for J; bases not matched to a gene: 8. The CDR3: CASRTGFGRNTEAFF. As DNA, the CDR3 is TGTGCCAGCAGGACAGGGTTTGGGAGGAACACTGAAGCTTTCTTT.

This clone has just a few counts. V gene TRBV5-4 combines with J gene TRBJ2-1; 10 nucleotides match TRBD2. The CDR3 runs 14 residues. The V gene end was trimmed by 6 bases and the J gene end by 5 bases; junction bases not matched to a gene: 5. Germline CDR1 is SGHNT and CDR2 is YYREEE (reference sequence). DNA of the CDR3: TGTGCCAGCACCCGACTAGCGGGTGACAATGAGCAGTTCTTC. It translates to CASTRLAGDNEQFF.

This chain links TRBV20-1 with TRBJ2-4, with D hard to call. The CDR3 has 11 amino acids. V gave up 3 bases and J gave up 6 bases, with 6 bases separating them. Germline V lookup: CDR1 DFQATT, CDR2 SNEGSKA (reference sequence). This chain's CDR3 is CSASHRNIQYF. The CDR3, as DNA: TGCAGTGCTAGTCACAGAAACATTCAGTACTTC.